This T cell receptor (beta chain) was sequenced in a study of blood T cell repertoires in COVID-19. The length of the CDR3 is 14 residues. The V segment lost 6 bases and the J segment 2 bases; nucleotides outside the gene matches: 2. The germline V gene has CDR1 LGHDT and CDR2 YNNKEL (reference sequence). The protocol was immunoSEQ multiplex PCR, while the TCRdb copy is restricted to in-frame clones and leaves out a portion. This table holds under 150,000 clones, over 80% found once. Sequencing input: PBMCs or T cells enriched from blood (not recorded which). The sequence came from a woman in her thirties or forties who had recovered from COVID-19. The rearrangement joins TRBV3-1 (or the pseudogene TRBV3-2) to TRBJ2-7; 12 bases fit TRBD2. The CDR3 here is CASRRTSGAYEQYF. As DNA, the CDR3 is TGTGCCAGCAGGAGGACTAGCGGGGCCTACGAGCAGTACTTC.